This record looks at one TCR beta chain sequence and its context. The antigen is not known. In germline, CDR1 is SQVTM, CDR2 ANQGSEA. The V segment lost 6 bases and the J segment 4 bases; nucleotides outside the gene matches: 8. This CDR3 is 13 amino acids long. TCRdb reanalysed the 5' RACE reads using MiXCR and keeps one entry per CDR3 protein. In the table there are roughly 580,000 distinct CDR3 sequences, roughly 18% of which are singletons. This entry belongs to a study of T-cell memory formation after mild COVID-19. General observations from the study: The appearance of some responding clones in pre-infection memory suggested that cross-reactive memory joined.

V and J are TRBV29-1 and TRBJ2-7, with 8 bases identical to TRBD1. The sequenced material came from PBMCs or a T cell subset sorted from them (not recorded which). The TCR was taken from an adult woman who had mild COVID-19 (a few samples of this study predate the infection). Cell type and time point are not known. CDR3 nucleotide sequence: TGCAGCGTGGGCAAGGGACAGGCTTACGAGCAGTACTTC. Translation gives CSVGKGQAYEQYF.